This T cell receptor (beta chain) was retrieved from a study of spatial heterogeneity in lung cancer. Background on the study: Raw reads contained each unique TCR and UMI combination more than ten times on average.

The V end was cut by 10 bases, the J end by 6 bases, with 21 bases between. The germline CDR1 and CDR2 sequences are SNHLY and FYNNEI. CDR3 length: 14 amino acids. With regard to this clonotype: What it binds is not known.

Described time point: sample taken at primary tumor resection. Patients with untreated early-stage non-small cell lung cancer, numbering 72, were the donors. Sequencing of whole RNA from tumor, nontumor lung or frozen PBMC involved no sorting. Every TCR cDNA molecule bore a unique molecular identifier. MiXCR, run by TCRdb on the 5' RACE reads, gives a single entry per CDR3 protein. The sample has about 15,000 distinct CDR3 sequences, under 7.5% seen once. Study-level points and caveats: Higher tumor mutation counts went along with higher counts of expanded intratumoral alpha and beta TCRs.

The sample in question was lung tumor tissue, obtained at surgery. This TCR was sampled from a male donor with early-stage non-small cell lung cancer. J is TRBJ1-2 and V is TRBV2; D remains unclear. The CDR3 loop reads CAIGNLRVAHGYTF. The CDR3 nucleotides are TGTGCCATAGGGAATCTTCGGGTGGCACATGGCTACACCTTC.